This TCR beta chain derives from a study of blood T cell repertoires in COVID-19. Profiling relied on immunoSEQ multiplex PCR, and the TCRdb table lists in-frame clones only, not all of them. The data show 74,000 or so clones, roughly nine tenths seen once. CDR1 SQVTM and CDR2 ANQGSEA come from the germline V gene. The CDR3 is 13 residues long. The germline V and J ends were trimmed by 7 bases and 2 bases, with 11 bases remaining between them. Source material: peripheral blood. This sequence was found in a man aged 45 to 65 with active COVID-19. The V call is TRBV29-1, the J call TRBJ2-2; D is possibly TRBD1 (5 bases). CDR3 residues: CSARQQNTGELFF. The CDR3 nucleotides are TGCAGCGCAAGACAGCAAAACACCGGGGAGCTGTTTTTT.